The rows below give T cell receptor beta chains drawn from one sample of a study of shared clonotypes between healthy human individuals. Libraries were prepared by immunoSEQ multiplex PCR; TCRdb keeps only in-frame clonotypes and omits some of them. The table records approximately 1.9 million clones, about 93% of them present only once. Sample: naive CD8+ T cells from PBMCs. The receptor set was obtained from a man aged 18 to 29 in good health. Some clones in this sample may be carry-over from other donors' samples. The CDR3 runs from the conserved cysteine through the conserved F or W. D genes are given only for firm matches. The listing skips clone size in some rows; elsewhere it reads once, few, many or a size class.

j_call clone_size d_call v_call cdr3_aa cdr3_nt
TRBJ2-1 NA NA TRBV28 CASSSRTSPLSSYNEQFF TGTGCCAGCAGTTCCCGAACATCGCCGCTGAGCTCCTACAATGAGCAGTTCTTC
TRBJ2-3 few NA TRBV10-1 CASSEGDTQYF TGCGCCAGCAGTGAGGGAGATACGCAGTATTTT
TRBJ2-7 NA TRBD2 TRBV5-1 CASSLELAGGGDEQYF TGCGCCAGCAGCTTGGAGCTAGCGGGAGGGGGCGACGAGCAGTACTTC
TRBJ1-3 NA NA TRBV5-6 CASSYSLGLSGNTIYF TGTGCCAGCAGCTATTCTTTGGGGCTGTCTGGAAACACCATATATTTT
TRBJ1-1 NA NA TRBV6-6 CASSYLEGTEAFF TGTGCCAGCAGTTACTTAGAGGGCACTGAAGCTTTCTTT
TRBJ2-6 NA NA TRBV10-3 CASAHPMEVAGANVLTF TGTGCCAGCGCGCACCCGATGGAGGTCGCTGGGGCCAACGTCCTGACTTTC
TRBJ2-7 NA TRBD2 TRBV9 CASSLGGASSYEQYF TGTGCCAGCAGCCTCGGGGGGGCCAGCTCCTACGAGCAGTACTTC
TRBJ2-2 NA NA TRBV28 CASVEEGRLTGELFF TGTGCCAGTGTAGAGGAGGGCAGATTAACCGGGGAGCTGTTTTTT
TRBJ1-1 NA TRBD1 TRBV9 CASSSSGTGGVEAFF TGTGCCAGCAGCTCCTCTGGGACAGGGGGCGTTGAAGCTTTCTTT
TRBJ2-2 NA NA TRBV27 CASSFSGELFF TGTGCCAGCAGTTTCTCTGGGGAGCTGTTTTTT
TRBJ2-1 NA TRBD2 TRBV5-1 CASSLGTSGSWHEQFF TGCGCCAGCAGCCTGGGGACTAGCGGGAGTTGGCATGAGCAGTTCTTC
TRBJ2-7 NA TRBD1 TRBV9 CASSVFPTGGYEQYF TGTGCCAGCAGCGTCTTTCCGACAGGGGGCTACGAGCAGTACTTC
TRBJ2-1 NA NA TRBV4-3 CASSQDRGTGAYNEQFF TGCGCCAGCAGCCAAGATCGGGGAACGGGAGCGTACAATGAGCAGTTCTTC
TRBJ2-3 NA TRBD2 TRBV19 CASSIRLAGLSTDTQYF TGTGCCAGTAGTATCCGACTAGCGGGACTTAGCACAGATACGCAGTATTTT
TRBJ2-1 NA NA TRBV28 CASSLGGQANEQFF TGTGCCAGCAGTTTAGGGGGGCAGGCTAATGAGCAGTTCTTC
TRBJ2-3 once NA TRBV4-1 CASSQTRTSTDTQYF TGCGCCAGCAGCCAGACCCGGACCTCCACAGATACGCAGTATTTT
TRBJ2-1 NA TRBD1 TRBV5-6 CASSSRDSTYNEQFF TGTGCCAGCAGCTCCAGGGACAGTACCTACAATGAGCAGTTCTTC
TRBJ1-1 NA NA TRBV27 CASWRGRATEAFF TGTGCCAGCTGGAGGGGCAGGGCCACTGAAGCTTTCTTT
TRBJ2-7 NA NA TRBV27 CASSFGRGAYEQYF TGTGCCAGCAGTTTCGGGAGAGGGGCCTACGAGCAGTACTTC